The entry that follows covers one T cell receptor (beta chain) sequence. What it binds is unknown. The CDR3 is made up of 13 amino acids. V was pared by 4 bases and J by 6 bases, with 11 bases between. Looked up from germline, CDR1 is MNHEY and CDR2 is SMNVEV (reference sequence). The data derive from a study of cytomegalovirus exposure and HLA in healthy donors. Study-wide findings and caveats: In vitro data verified a few CMV-associated chains as specific for CMV antigens. Subsequent analysis of the 120 or so validation repertoires found a tendency for first-cohort TCR clusters to co-occur.

Here immunoSEQ multiplex PCR was the method, and the copy in TCRdb shows in-frame clones only, minus some. Of under 200,000 clones in the sample, about 90% were seen once. The chain combines TRBV27 with TRBJ2-3, with D perhaps matching TRBD2 (6 bases). This sequence originates from a woman in her late teens or twenties in good health and CMV-seropositive. Sequencing was performed on PBMCs. CDR3 region: CASSSGTPDTQYF. The CDR3 nucleotides read TGTGCCAGCAGTTCGGGGACTCCCGATACGCAGTATTTT.